Below are 20 T cell receptor beta chains sequenced from a single sample in a study of T cell responses to AZD1222 COVID-19 vaccine. The data were produced by immunoSEQ multiplex PCR, yet TCRdb's version contains in-frame clones alone and is incomplete. The table records 95,000 to 150,000 clones, around nine tenths of them present only once. Sequencing was performed on peripheral blood, taken 28 days after the second dose of the MenACWY control vaccine. These receptors all stem from an adult who received the MenACWY meningococcal vaccine as a control.

The chain is built from TRBV6-5 and TRBJ1-1, with D perhaps TRBD1 (5 bases). This CDR3 comprises 14 residues. CDR1 MNHEY and CDR2 SVGAGI come from the germline V gene. Deletions cut 6 bases from V and 11 bases from J, with 22 bases between. CDR3: CASRPAGGSLSAFF. The CDR3 region has the DNA TGTGCCAGCAGACCCGCTGGGGGTTCCCTAAGCGCTTTCTTT.

The chain carries TRBV13 and TRBJ2-2; tentative D call: TRBD2 (5 bases). The CDR3 sequence is 15 residues long. V was cut by 7 bases and J by 0 bases, with 12 bases left in between. Germline CDR1 PRHDT, CDR2 FYEKMQ (reference sequence). The CDR3, as DNA: TGTGCCAGCACCCGGCGGGCCGCGAACACCGGGGAGCTGTTTTTT. It codes for CASTRRAANTGELFF.

The CDR3 loop reads CASSLGGSYEQYV. Written as DNA, the CDR3 is TGTGCCAGCAGCTTAGGGGGTTCCTACGAGCAGTACGTC. The rearrangement joins TRBV11-2 to TRBJ2-7, with D unresolved. From germline, CDR1 is SGHAT and CDR2 FQNNGV. The V end lost 1 base, the J end lost 1 base, and 5 bases lay between the germline ends. This CDR3 contains 13 residues.

The chain uses TRBV7-9 and TRBJ2-6; 8 bases line up with TRBD1. CDR1 and CDR2 (germline): SEHNR, FQNEAQ (reference sequence). The CDR3 has 17 residues. J gave up 0 bases and V 5 bases, and 6 bases lay outside the gene matches. CDR3 coding DNA: TGTGCCAGCAGCCCGGGGACAGGAAGCTCTGGGGCCAACGTCCTGACTTTC. Amino acid sequence: CASSPGTGSSGANVLTF.

V is TRBV3-1 (or the pseudogene TRBV3-2) and J is TRBJ1-2; D remains unclear. The CDR3 consists of 16 residues. Germline lookup yields CDR1 LGHDT and CDR2 YNNKEL (reference sequence). Trimming pared 4 bases from V and 0 bases from J, leaving 15 bases between. The CDR3 coding sequence is TGTGCCAGCAGCCCCCGTGGTCTGACGTCTAACTATGGCTACACCTTC. Translating it yields CASSPRGLTSNYGYTF.

In nucleotides, the CDR3 is TGTGCCAGCAGCTTAGCGCCGGGACAGGATTATGGCTACACCTTC. Protein product: CASSLAPGQDYGYTF. The V call is TRBV13, the J call TRBJ1-2; 8 bases map to TRBD1. V shed 1 base and J 5 bases; nucleotides not matched to a gene: 6. The CDR3 has 15 amino acids. The germline V gene encodes CDR1 PRHDT and CDR2 FYEKMQ (reference sequence).

The chain employs TRBV6-1 and TRBJ1-1, with 7 bases fitting TRBD1. Germline values: CDR1 MNHNS, CDR2 SASEGT. The CDR3 totals 13 residues. The ends lost 7 bases at V and 1 base at J; junction bases unmatched: 3. In nucleotides, the CDR3 is TGTGCCAGCATCAACAGGGGGAACACTGAAGCTTTCTTT. Translation: CASINRGNTEAFF.

CDR3 loop: CASSAQGGNTEAFF. The CDR3, as DNA: TGTGCCAGCAGCGCACAGGGGGGGAACACTGAAGCTTTCTTT. The chain recombines TRBV7-9 with TRBJ1-1; 8 bases align to TRBD1. The J segment lost 1 base and the V segment lost 5 bases, leaving 3 bases of the junction unmatched. This CDR3 spans 14 amino acids. CDR1 SEHNR and CDR2 FQNEAQ come from the germline V gene (reference sequence). Combining the CDR3 with reference TRBV7-9 and TRBJ1-1 gives the whole variable domain DTGVSQNPRHKITKRGQNVTFRCDPISEHNRLYWYRQTLGQGPEFLTYFQNEAQLEKSRLLSDRFSAERPKGSFSTLEIQRTEQGDSAMYLCASSAQGGNTEAFFGQGTRLTVV.

The chain recombines TRBV10-3 with TRBJ2-5, with TRBD1 matching 9 bases. V dropped 4 bases and J dropped 5; count of bases not matched to a gene: 11. This CDR3 is built from 16 residues. Germline V lookup: CDR1 ENHRY, CDR2 SYGVKD. This chain's CDR3 is CAISALSQGAGETQYF. Written as DNA, the CDR3 is TGTGCCATCAGTGCTCTCTCACAGGGGGCTGGTGAGACCCAGTACTTC.

J is TRBJ2-7 and V is TRBV28; either TRBD1 or TRBD2 may supply D (5 bases each). This CDR3 region has 17 residues. V dropped 2 bases and J dropped 2 bases, with 19 bases sitting between them. Germline CDR1 MDHEN, CDR2 SYDVKM. The CDR3 region has the DNA TGTGCCAGCAGTTTACACCCCTCGGGGCCTATTACCTACGAGCAGTACGTC. This gives the protein CASSLHPSGPITYEQYV.

This clone was seen just once. This sample includes further DNA sequences coding for the same CDR3. The chain recombines TRBV6-2 or TRBV6-3 with TRBJ1-1; D is possibly TRBD1 (5 bases). V was pared by 3 bases and J by 1 base, with 6 bases between. The CDR3 runs 13 residues. Germline-derived CDR1 and CDR2 are MNHEY and SVGEGT. The CDR3 bases are TGTGCCAGCAGTTATGGGGGGAACACTGAAGCTTTCTTT. It encodes CASSYGGNTEAFF.

The J gene is TRBJ1-2, the V gene TRBV6-5, with TRBD1 identical over 10 bases. The CDR3 loop spans 16 amino acids. CDR1 is MNHEY and CDR2 is SVGAGI in the germline V gene. The trim removed 4 bases at V and 1 base at J, leaving 6 bases unmatched. The CDR3 DNA reads as TGTGCCAGCAGTTCCGGGACAGGGGCCCGTAACTATGGCTACACCTTC. Amino acids: CASSSGTGARNYGYTF.

The chain recombines TRBV18 with TRBJ2-1; TRBD1 agrees at 9 bases. This CDR3 has 14 residues. V trimming: 5 bases; J trimming: 6 bases; junction bases outside the gene matches: 5. Germline CDR1 and CDR2: KGHSH and LQKENI. In DNA form, the CDR3 reads TGTGCCAGCTCAAAGGGACAGGGAGTCAATGAGCAGTTCTTC. Its protein is CASSKGQGVNEQFF.

The rearrangement joins TRBV28 to TRBJ1-1; D is ambiguous. CDR1 MDHEN and CDR2 SYDVKM come from the germline V gene. Trimming removed 5 bases at V and 1 base at J, with 8 bases between. CDR3 length equals 13 residues. CDR3 protein: CASSRPENTEAFF. The DNA for the CDR3 is TGTGCCAGCAGTCGGCCAGAGAACACTGAAGCTTTCTTT. The variable domain in full, with the rest retrieved from reference TRBV28 and TRBJ1-1, is DVKVTQSSRYLVKRTGEKVFLECVQDMDHENMFWYRQDPGLGLRLIYFSYDVKMKEKGDIPEGYSVSREKKERFSLILESASTNQTSMYLCASSRPENTEAFFGQGTRLTVV.

The chain has TRBV5-1 and TRBJ2-7; 10 positions match TRBD1. Germline trimming cut 0 bases from V and 6 bases from J; bases unmatched to any gene: 0. Germline CDR1 reads SGHRS; CDR2 reads YFSETQ. The CDR3 has 13 residues. This chain's CDR3 is CASSLGTGGEQYF. CDR3 nucleotide sequence: TGCGCCAGCAGCTTGGGGACAGGGGGCGAGCAGTACTTC.

CDR3 nucleotide sequence: TGTGCCAGTAGTCTGGGATCTTGGGCCAATGAGCAGTTCTTC. Amino acids: CASSLGSWANEQFF. The chain employs TRBV19 and TRBJ2-1; D is uncertain. Deletions cut 5 bases from V and 6 bases from J, with 14 bases between. This CDR3 spans 14 amino acids. Germline CDR1 LNHDA, CDR2 SQIVND (reference sequence).

The J gene is TRBJ2-7, the V gene TRBV6-2 or TRBV6-3; tentative D call: TRBD1 (6 bases). Germline V gene sequence: CDR1 MNHEY, CDR2 SVGEGT. V was shortened by 2 bases and J by 6 bases, with 14 bases between the two germline ends. The CDR3 consists of 14 residues. CDR3 in DNA: TGTGCCAGCAGTTACATCCTGACAGGCTCCGAGCAGTACGTC. Its translation: CASSYILTGSEQYV.

The chain employs TRBV6-5 and TRBJ2-6, with unresolved D. Trimming removed 2 bases from V and 2 bases from J, with 10 bases in between. This CDR3 contains 16 residues. Per germline, CDR1 MNHEY and CDR2 SVGAGI. This CDR3 reads CASSYVLKAGANVLTF. The CDR3 DNA sequence: TGTGCCAGCAGTTACGTACTCAAGGCTGGGGCCAACGTCCTGACTTTC.

This chain joins TRBV5-1 and TRBJ1-1; weak D call: TRBD1 (5 bases). Looked up from germline, CDR1 is SGHRS and CDR2 is YFSETQ. This CDR3 is 14 amino acids long. The V end lost 1 base, the J end lost 1 base, and 8 bases lay between the germline ends. CDR3 DNA: TGCGCCAGCAGCTTGAGCACAGGGAACACTGAAGCTTTCTTT. Encoded protein: CASSLSTGNTEAFF.

This clone was counted once. The genes are TRBV9 and TRBJ2-5, with 14 bases that match TRBD2. Looked up from germline, CDR1 is SGDLS and CDR2 is YYNGEE. V gave up 4 bases and J gave up 5 bases; unmatched junction bases: 7. The CDR3 runs to 16 residues. In DNA form, the CDR3 reads TGTGCCAGCAGCCCGGAGACTAGCGGGAGGGGGGAGACCCAGTACTTC. It is translated as CASSPETSGRGETQYF.